This T cell receptor (beta chain) was captured by sequencing in a study of chemoradiotherapy in HPV16-positive cancers. In the study overall: A couple of HPV16-positive patients' cells yielded candidate HPV-specific clones and common motifs.

Regarding the study as a whole: Candidate HPV-specific clones and E7-related TCR motifs grew in tumor during treatment.

Repertoires were sampled repeatedly during chemoradiotherapy. Concerning this clone itself: The antigen is not known.

Sequencing used immunoSEQ multiplex PCR; TCRdb keeps in-frame clones, though not all of them. The sample shows some 35,000 clones, 80% to 95% of them seen only once. The CDR3 has 16 amino acids. J was trimmed by 7 bases and V by 2 bases; bases with no gene match: 5. The germline gives CDR1 SGHVS, CDR2 FQNEAQ. The rearrangement joins TRBV7-8 to TRBJ2-1, with TRBD2 matching over 13 bases. This specimen consisted of blood, obtained from a patient who underwent chemoradiotherapy. This TCR derives from a human donor with HPV-associated anogenital cancer. The CDR3 here is CASSLRGLAGPNEQFF. As DNA, the CDR3 is TGTGCCAGCAGCTTAAGGGGACTAGCGGGACCAAATGAGCAGTTCTTC.